This TCR beta chain stems from a study of technical replicates of blood from a handful of donors. V shed 5 bases, J shed 7 bases, and the junction held 10 bases outside the gene matches. Germline V gene lookup returns CDR1 SGHAT and CDR2 FQNNGV. The CDR3 sequence is 15 residues long. Measured with immunoSEQ multiplex PCR; TCRdb has only the in-frame clones, and not every one. The table has around 61,000 clones, about 96% seen once; the top ten hold about 0.19%. The V and J genes are TRBV11-2 and TRBJ2-4; 8 bases are a match to TRBD1. Sequencing input: T cells isolated from PBMCs. This receptor was identified in a human donor in good health. The CDR3 loop reads CASSLYQGAGNIQYF. CDR3 sequence (DNA): TGTGCCAGCAGCCTATACCAGGGGGCTGGGAACATTCAGTACTTC.